Only a few counts were recorded for the clone carrying this TCR beta chain. Its antigen is unidentified. This record belongs to a study of vaccination effects on CD4 cells after COVID-19. Using immunoSEQ multiplex PCR, the repertoire was profiled, and TCRdb retains in-frame clones only, with some absent. This sample has 40,000 to 50,000 clones, with about three quarters found just once. This CDR3 spans 13 amino acids. The germline V gene encodes CDR1 MGHRA and CDR2 YSYEKL. Trimming shortened V by 0 bases and J by 7 bases, and 7 bases separated the two germline ends. Isolation of CD4+ T cells took place after more than 9 days of culture. Each participant was given two doses of one vaccine (BNT162b2 or mRNA-1273). Overall study results and limits: In healthy vaccinees, only 1 of 255 vaccine-induced clones cross-reacted with common cold coronaviruses. There was marked clonal contraction among infection- and vaccine-induced clones late after vaccination.

The receptor was derived from a human donor who received a COVID-19 vaccine. The material was CD4+ T cells from PBMCs cultured without peptide, obtained after COVID-19 vaccination. The J gene is TRBJ1-5, the V gene TRBV4-1, with D uncertain. The CDR3 sequence: CASSQDTEQPQHF. The CDR3 DNA reads TGCGCCAGCAGCCAAGATACGGAACAGCCCCAGCATTTT.